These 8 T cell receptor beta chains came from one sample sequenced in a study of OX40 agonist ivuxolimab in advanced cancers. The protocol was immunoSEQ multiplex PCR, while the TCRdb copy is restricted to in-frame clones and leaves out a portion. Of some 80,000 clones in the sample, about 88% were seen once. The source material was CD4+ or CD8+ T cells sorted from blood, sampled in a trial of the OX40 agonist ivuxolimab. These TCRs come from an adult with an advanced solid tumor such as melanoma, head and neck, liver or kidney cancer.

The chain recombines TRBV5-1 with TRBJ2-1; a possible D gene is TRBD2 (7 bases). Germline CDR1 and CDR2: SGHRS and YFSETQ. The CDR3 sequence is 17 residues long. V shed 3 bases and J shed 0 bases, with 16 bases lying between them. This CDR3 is CASSWGGAQSSYNEQFF. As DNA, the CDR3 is TGCGCCAGCAGCTGGGGGGGGGCCCAGAGCTCCTACAATGAGCAGTTCTTC.

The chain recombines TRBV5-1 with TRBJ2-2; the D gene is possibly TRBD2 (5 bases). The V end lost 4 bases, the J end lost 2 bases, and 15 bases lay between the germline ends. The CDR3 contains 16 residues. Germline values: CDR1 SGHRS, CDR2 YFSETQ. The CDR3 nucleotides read TGCGCCAGCAGCAAAAATACCGGACTCAACACCGGGGAGCTGTTTTTT. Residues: CASSKNTGLNTGELFF.

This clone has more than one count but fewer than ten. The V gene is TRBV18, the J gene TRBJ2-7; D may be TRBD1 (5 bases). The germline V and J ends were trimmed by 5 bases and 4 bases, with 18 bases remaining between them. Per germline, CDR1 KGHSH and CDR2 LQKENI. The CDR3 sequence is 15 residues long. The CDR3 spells CASSSTPQVWYEQYF. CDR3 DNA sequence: TGTGCCAGCTCATCAACACCACAGGTGTGGTACGAGCAGTACTTC.

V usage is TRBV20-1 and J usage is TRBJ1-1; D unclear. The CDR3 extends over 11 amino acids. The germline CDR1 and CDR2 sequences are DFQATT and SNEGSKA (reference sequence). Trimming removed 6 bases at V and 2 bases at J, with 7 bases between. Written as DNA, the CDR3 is TGCAGTGCCGGCGCTAACACTGAAGCTTTCTTT. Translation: CSAGANTEAFF.

The CDR3 nucleotides are TGCGCCAGCAGTGGACAGGGGGGATCCTACGAGCAGTACTTC. Amino acid sequence: CASSGQGGSYEQYF. The rearrangement joins TRBV5-1 to TRBJ2-7; 10 bases agree with TRBD1. Germline V CDR1 and CDR2: SGHRS, YFSETQ. The CDR3 covers 14 residues. J gave up 1 base and V 5 bases, and 3 bases lay outside the gene matches.

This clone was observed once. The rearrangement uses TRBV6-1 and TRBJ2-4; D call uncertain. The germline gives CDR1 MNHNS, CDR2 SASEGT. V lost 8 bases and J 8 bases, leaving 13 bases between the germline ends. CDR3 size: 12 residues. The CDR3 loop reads CASRPFWDIQYF. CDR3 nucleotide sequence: TGTGCCAGCCGACCATTTTGGGACATTCAGTACTTC.

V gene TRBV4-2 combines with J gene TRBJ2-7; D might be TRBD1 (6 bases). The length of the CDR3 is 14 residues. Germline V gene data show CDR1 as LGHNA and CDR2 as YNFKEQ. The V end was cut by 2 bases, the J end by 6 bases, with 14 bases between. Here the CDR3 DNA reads TGTGCCAGCAGCCAACCAGGACAGTTTCCCGAGCAGTACTTC. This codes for CASSQPGQFPEQYF.

CDR3 sequence reads: CSVGAGLREKLFF. As DNA, the CDR3 is TGCAGCGTTGGGGCGGGCCTACGGGAAAAACTGTTTTTT. V and J are TRBV29-1 and TRBJ1-4; D call uncertain. Trimming took off 4 bases at V and 8 bases at J, with 14 bases between the two ends. CDR1 SQVTM and CDR2 ANQGSEA come from the germline V gene. The CDR3 extends over 13 amino acids. The variable domain in full, with the rest retrieved from reference TRBV29-1 and TRBJ1-4, is SAVISQKPSRDICQRGTSLTIQCQVDSQVTMMFWYRQQPGQSLTLIATANQGSEATYESGFVIDKFPISRPNLTFSTLTVSNMSPEDSSIYLCSVGAGLREKLFFGSGTQLSVL.